A selection of T cell receptor beta chains follows, all from one sample in a study of post-analysis software for immune sequencing data. TCRdb fed the PCR reads into MiXCR, producing one record per CDR3 protein. Among a few hundred thousand distinct CDR3 sequences, roughly a third were seen once, and the ten largest hold under 5%. Sequenced sample: blood. The receptors originated from a girl between 5 and 17 years old with multiple sclerosis. CDR3s include the opening cysteine and the closing phenylalanine or tryptophan. The D gene is left open where the match is weak. Clone size is not always given. Where it is, it says once, few, many or a class for expanded clones.

CDR3 length	J gene	D gene	V gene	clone size	CDR3 protein	CDR3 DNA
14	TRBJ2-2	-	TRBV29-1	-	CSVAWSRGTGELFF	TGCAGCGTTGCTTGGTCCAGGGGCACCGGGGAGCTGTTTTTT
20	TRBJ1-3	TRBD1	TRBV4-1	-	CASSQDRGQGAREAGNTIYF	TGCGCCAGCAGCCAAGATCGAGGACAGGGGGCGAGAGAGGCTGGAAACACCATATATTTT
13	TRBJ1-2	-	TRBV5-5	-	CASSFGRSEGYTF	TGTGCCAGCAGCTTCGGAAGGAGTGAAGGCTACACCTTC
14	TRBJ2-3	-	TRBV7-9	many	CASSLVLGTDTQYF	TGTGCCAGCAGCTTAGTTTTGGGCACAGATACGCAGTATTTT
15	TRBJ1-2	-	TRBV6-5	many	CASSYSEFSGYGYTF	TGTGCCAGCAGTTACTCAGAATTCTCGGGGTATGGCTACACCTTC
14	TRBJ2-3	TRBD2	TRBV7-2	many	CASSPSGGTDTQYF	TGTGCCAGCAGCCCTAGCGGGGGCACAGATACGCAGTATTTT
11	TRBJ1-2	-	TRBV29-1	many	CSVRVIYGYTF	TGCAGCGTTCGGGTAATCTATGGCTACACCTTC
16	TRBJ2-5	TRBD1	TRBV24-1	many	CATSDPGTGAGETQYF	TGTGCCACCAGTGACCCCGGGACAGGGGCAGGGGAGACCCAGTACTTC
13	TRBJ1-1	-	TRBV27	-	CASHMGGNTEAFF	TGTGCCAGCCATATGGGGGGGAACACTGAAGCTTTCTTT
13	TRBJ2-1	-	TRBV28	-	CASSLVSANEQFF	TGTGCCAGCAGTTTAGTTAGCGCGAATGAGCAGTTCTTC
14	TRBJ2-4	-	TRBV12-3/TRBV12-4	once	CASSLLGGKNIQYF	TGTGCCAGCAGTTTACTGGGGGGCAAAAACATTCAGTACTTC
14	TRBJ1-5	-	TRBV30	-	CAWSVQSPRQPQHF	TGTGCCTGGAGTGTGCAGTCTCCTCGTCAGCCCCAGCATTTT
13	TRBJ1-2	-	TRBV15	-	CATSGDLYYGYTF	TGTGCCACCAGCGGAGATCTGTACTATGGCTACACCTTC
13	TRBJ1-3	-	TRBV20-1	-	CSARVFNGNTIYF	TGCAGTGCTAGGGTGTTCAACGGAAACACCATATATTTT
13	TRBJ1-2	TRBD1	TRBV6-2/TRBV6-3	many	CASSRTGDYGYTF	TGTGCCAGCAGTCGGACAGGGGACTATGGCTACACCTTC
14	TRBJ2-7	-	TRBV19	many	CASTAGTDSYEQYF	TGTGCCAGTACCGCGGGGACGGACTCCTACGAGCAGTACTTC
17	TRBJ2-1	TRBD2	TRBV7-2	many	CASSLWGGGASYNEQFF	TGTGCCAGCAGCTTATGGGGCGGGGGGGCCTCCTACAATGAGCAGTTCTTC
15	TRBJ2-1	-	TRBV2	few	CASSVEKSSYNEQFF	TGTGCCAGCAGTGTAGAGAAGAGCTCCTACAATGAGCAGTTCTTC
14	TRBJ2-7	-	TRBV20-1	-	CSARPDPSISEQYF	TGCAGTGCTAGACCCGACCCTTCGATCAGCGAGCAGTACTTC
9	TRBJ1-1	-	TRBV29-1	many	CSVGGEAFF	TGCAGCGTTGGGGGCGAAGCTTTCTTT
14	TRBJ2-2	-	TRBV4-1	-	CASRARANTGELFF	TGCGCCAGCAGGGCGAGAGCGAACACCGGGGAGCTGTTTTTT
15	TRBJ2-3	TRBD2	TRBV4-2	-	CASSQRSGGEVTQYF	TGTGCCAGCAGCCAACGAAGCGGGGGGGAGGTTACGCAGTATTTT
22	TRBJ2-2	TRBD1	TRBV5-1	-	CASSLKVNFEPRRQGNTGELFF	TGCGCCAGCAGTCTGAAAGTGAACTTCGAACCGAGAAGACAGGGCAACACCGGGGAGCTGTTTTTT
11	TRBJ2-1	-	TRBV30	-	CAWSVTDEQFF	TGTGCCTGGAGTGTAACCGATGAGCAGTTCTTC
13	TRBJ2-7	-	TRBV10-3	-	CAISETQVYEQYF	TGTGCCATCAGTGAGACACAGGTTTACGAGCAGTACTTC
14	TRBJ2-3	TRBD2	TRBV20-1	many	CSATLAASTDTQYF	TGCAGTGCAACCCTAGCGGCGAGCACAGATACGCAGTATTTT
16	TRBJ2-7	TRBD1	TRBV4-2	-	CASSPIGQGTAYEQYF	TGTGCCAGCAGCCCGATTGGACAGGGAACGGCCTACGAGCAGTACTTC
11	TRBJ2-7	-	TRBV29-1	-	CSVGLASEQYF	TGCAGCGTTGGCCTAGCTTCCGAGCAGTACTTC
14	TRBJ2-1	-	TRBV3-1	-	CASSVRAQLNEQFF	TGTGCCAGCAGCGTAAGGGCTCAGCTGAATGAGCAGTTCTTC
15	TRBJ1-4	TRBD1	TRBV7-9	few	CASSLGQGAGEKLFF	TGTGCCAGCAGCTTAGGACAGGGGGCCGGTGAAAAACTGTTTTTT
13	TRBJ1-2	-	TRBV20-1	-	CSARDGPGVGYTF	TGCAGTGCTAGAGATGGGCCAGGGGTTGGCTACACCTTC
17	TRBJ2-7	TRBD2	TRBV18	many	CASSRSTGLGSSYEQYF	TGTGCCAGCTCACGGAGCACTGGACTAGGGAGCTCCTACGAGCAGTACTTC
13	TRBJ1-2	TRBD1	TRBV29-1	-	CSASTGGDYGYTF	TGCAGCGCATCGACAGGGGGCGACTATGGATACACCTTC
16	TRBJ1-5	-	TRBV28	few	CASSLGILSGNQPQHF	TGTGCCAGCAGTTTGGGGATTCTTTCTGGTAATCAGCCCCAGCATTTT
14	TRBJ2-1	-	TRBV29-1	many	CSVERDPRADEQFF	TGCAGCGTTGAAAGGGACCCGAGAGCGGATGAGCAGTTCTTC
15	TRBJ1-1	-	TRBV6-1	few	CASSEEGLRNTEAFF	TGTGCCAGCAGTGAAGAAGGACTGAGGAACACTGAAGCTTTCTTT
12	TRBJ2-1	-	TRBV27	many	CASSFYGGKQFF	TGTGCCAGCAGTTTTTACGGGGGTAAGCAGTTCTTC
13	TRBJ1-2	-	TRBV30	few	CAWSARRDDGYTF	TGTGCCTGGAGTGCCCGTAGGGATGATGGCTACACCTTC
14	TRBJ2-2	TRBD1	TRBV28	few	CASGPGTGSGELFF	TGTGCCAGCGGACCCGGGACAGGGTCCGGGGAGCTGTTTTTT
15	TRBJ1-1	TRBD1	TRBV4-2	many	CASRMLGGENTEAFF	TGTGCCAGCAGAATGCTAGGGGGCGAGAACACTGAAGCTTTCTTT
11	TRBJ2-5	-	TRBV2	many	CASSEPGAQYF	TGTGCCAGCAGTGAACCCGGGGCCCAGTACTTC
14	TRBJ2-7	-	TRBV5-1	few	CASSPRIGSYEQYF	TGCGCCAGCAGCCCCCGTATAGGCTCCTACGAGCAGTACTTC
15	TRBJ2-5	TRBD2	TRBV6-6	-	CASSYVAGGRETQYF	TGTGCCAGCAGTTACGTGGCGGGGGGACGAGAGACCCAGTACTTC
12	TRBJ2-1	-	TRBV7-2	many	CASSLGRHEQFF	TGTGCCAGCAGCTTGGGGCGTCATGAGCAGTTCTTC
16	TRBJ1-4	-	TRBV23-1	once	CASSHPDTATNEKLFF	TGCGCCAGCAGTCATCCGGACACTGCAACTAATGAAAAACTGTTTTTT
12	TRBJ2-7	-	TRBV6-5	-	CASSYSWDEQYF	TGTGCCAGCAGTTACTCATGGGACGAGCAGTACTTC
16	TRBJ2-6	TRBD2	TRBV19	-	CASSSGAGAGANVLTF	TGTGCCAGTAGTAGCGGCGCGGGAGCAGGGGCCAACGTCCTGACTTTC
14	TRBJ2-1	TRBD1	TRBV20-1	-	CSALSLTGFYEQFF	TGCAGTGCTCTATCCTTGACAGGGTTTTATGAGCAGTTCTTC
13	TRBJ2-3	TRBD1	TRBV20-1	many	CSARGDREDTQYF	TGCAGTGCTAGAGGGGACAGGGAGGATACGCAGTATTTT
15	TRBJ1-5	-	TRBV16	-	CASVSRATSNQPQHF	TGTGCCAGCGTTAGCAGGGCTACAAGCAATCAGCCCCAGCATTTT
14	TRBJ2-2	-	TRBV6-5	-	CASRTGVGPGELFF	TGTGCCAGCAGGACCGGGGTAGGCCCCGGGGAGCTGTTTTTT
16	TRBJ1-2	-	TRBV13	-	CASSFGPRTVNYGYTF	TGTGCCAGCAGCTTTGGTCCCCGGACAGTAAACTATGGCTACACCTTC
19	TRBJ1-1	TRBD1	TRBV5-1	-	CANSLTEGQGAFMNTEAFF	TGCGCCAACAGTTTGACTGAGGGACAGGGGGCTTTCATGAACACTGAAGCTTTCTTT
14	TRBJ1-2	-	TRBV10-3	few	CAISPGEGPYGYTF	TGTGCCATTTCTCCGGGGGAGGGTCCCTATGGCTACACCTTC